These 8 T cell receptor beta chains came from one sample sequenced in a study of technical replicates of blood from a handful of donors listed by TCRdb under 2017. Library method: the immunoSEQ multiplex PCR assay. TCRdb carries this immuneACCESS record with in-frame sequences only. Its versions omit some clonotypes, under half of them owing to an unresolved V gene in the studies checked, with the rest unexplained. The sample has tens of thousands of clones on record, roughly 98% of them singletons. Around 0.15% of the sample is held by the ten biggest clonotypes. Sequenced sample: T cells isolated from PBMCs. These receptors were collected from a human donor in good health.

The V call is TRBV5-4, the J call TRBJ2-1; TRBD2 is a possible D gene (5 bases). CDR3 length equals 16 residues. CDR1 is SGHNT, CDR2 YYREEE, per germline (reference sequence). Trimming left V 3 bases short and J 5 bases short, with 18 bases between. CDR3 sequence: CASSSGGYSLNNEQFF. The DNA for the CDR3 is TGTGCCAGCAGCTCCGGAGGATATTCCTTAAACAATGAGCAGTTCTTC.

The J gene is TRBJ2-5, the V gene TRBV7-9; D may be TRBD2 (5 bases). Trimming removed 5 bases at V and 5 bases at J, with 15 bases between. The CDR3 extends over 14 amino acids. Germline loops: CDR1 SEHNR, CDR2 FQNEAQ (reference sequence). This CDR3 is CASSPRRGRETQYF. The CDR3 bases are TGTGCCAGCAGCCCCCGACGGGGAAGGGAGACCCAGTACTTC.

This clone was counted once. The rearrangement links TRBV9 to TRBJ2-3; D perhaps matches TRBD1 (5 bases). The germline gives CDR1 SGDLS, CDR2 YYNGEE. V was pared by 8 bases and J by 2 bases, with 15 bases between. The CDR3 is made up of 14 amino acids. The CDR3 DNA sequence: TGTGCCAGTAAAGGGGTAGCTCCCACAGATACGCAGTATTTT. This translates into CASKGVAPTDTQYF.

The chain carries TRBV7-9 and TRBJ1-5, with TRBD1 matching over 8 bases. The CDR3 has 17 residues. The V gene end was trimmed by 6 bases and the J gene end by 4 bases; junction bases not matched to a gene: 14. Germline V CDR1 and CDR2: SEHNR, FQNEAQ (reference sequence). In nucleotides, the CDR3 is TGTGCCAGCAGGTATTCCGCCAGGGGGCCCGTTAATCAGCCCCAGCATTTT. Protein sequence: CASRYSARGPVNQPQHF.

This chain links TRBV6-1 with TRBJ2-7; D is possibly TRBD2 (7 bases). Germline V CDR1 and CDR2: MNHNS, SASEGT. The length of the CDR3 is 14 residues. The V gene lost 6 bases and the J gene lost 6 bases, with 18 bases spanning the gap. DNA for the CDR3: TGTGCCAGCAGCCGGGCTGGGGCGGGGGCCGAGCAGTACTTC. Translating gives CASSRAGAGAEQYF.

The V call is TRBV18, the J call TRBJ1-1; 7 nucleotides align to TRBD1. Trimming took 2 bases from V and 12 from J; bases not matched to a gene: 9. Germline CDR1 KGHSH, CDR2 LQKENI. This CDR3 contains 13 residues. CDR3 amino acids: CASSPTGQRRPFF. The CDR3, as DNA: TGTGCCAGCTCACCAACGGGACAGCGGAGACCTTTCTTT.

This clone was counted a single time. This chain links TRBV4-1 with TRBJ2-3, with D perhaps matching TRBD1 (5 bases). From germline, CDR1 is MGHRA and CDR2 YSYEKL. The CDR3 contains 12 residues. The germline V and J ends were trimmed by 7 bases and 6 bases, with 11 bases remaining between them. CDR3 sequence reads: CASKDTRDTQYF. In DNA, the CDR3 is TGCGCCAGCAAGGACACGAGGGATACGCAGTATTTT.

The V gene is TRBV4-2, the J gene TRBJ2-3, with TRBD2 identical over 10 bases. This CDR3 region has 16 residues. Germline CDR1 and CDR2: LGHNA and YNFKEQ. Trimming took 4 bases from V and 0 from J; bases not matched to a gene: 4. The CDR3 loop reads CASSPTLAGSTDTQYF. In DNA form, the CDR3 reads TGTGCCAGCAGCCCGACACTAGCGGGAAGCACAGATACGCAGTATTTT.